This T cell receptor beta chain originates from a study of blood T cells in healthy people across ages. PCR was performed a second time for about 7 to 11 cycles using a sample-barcoded 5' primer and a J-beta primer mix. One entry per CDR3 protein results from TCRdb running MiXCR on the 5' RACE reads. The sample has approximately 780,000 distinct CDR3 sequences; around 24% are singletons. Germline V gene sequence: CDR1 MNHEY, CDR2 SMNVEV (reference sequence). The CDR3 is made up of 15 amino acids. Trimming cost V 8 bases and J 0 bases, with 14 bases left between them. The sample was also linked to a second study, of T cells of mothers and their children.

Sequenced sample: blood. V usage is TRBV27 and J usage is TRBJ2-1; the D call may be TRBD1 or TRBD2 (5 bases each). This receptor was obtained from a boy aged 10-17 years in good health. The CDR3 sequence is CASGLYRSSYNEQFF. The CDR3 region has the DNA TGTGCCAGCGGACTTTACAGGAGCTCCTACAATGAGCAGTTCTTC.